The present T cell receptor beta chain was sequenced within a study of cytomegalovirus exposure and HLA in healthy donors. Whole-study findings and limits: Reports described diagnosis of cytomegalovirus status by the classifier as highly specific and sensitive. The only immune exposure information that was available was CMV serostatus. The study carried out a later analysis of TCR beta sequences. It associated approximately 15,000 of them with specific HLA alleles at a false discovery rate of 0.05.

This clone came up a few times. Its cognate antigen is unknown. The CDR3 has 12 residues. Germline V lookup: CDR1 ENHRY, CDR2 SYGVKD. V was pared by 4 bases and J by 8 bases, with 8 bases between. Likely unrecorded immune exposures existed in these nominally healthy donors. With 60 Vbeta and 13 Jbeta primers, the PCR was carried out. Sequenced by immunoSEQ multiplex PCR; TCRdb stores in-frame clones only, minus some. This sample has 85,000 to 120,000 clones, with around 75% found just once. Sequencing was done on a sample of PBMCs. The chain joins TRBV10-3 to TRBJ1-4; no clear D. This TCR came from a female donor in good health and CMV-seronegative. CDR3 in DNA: TGTGCCATCAGTGTTAATGAGGAAAAACTGTTTTTT. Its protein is CAISVNEEKLFF.